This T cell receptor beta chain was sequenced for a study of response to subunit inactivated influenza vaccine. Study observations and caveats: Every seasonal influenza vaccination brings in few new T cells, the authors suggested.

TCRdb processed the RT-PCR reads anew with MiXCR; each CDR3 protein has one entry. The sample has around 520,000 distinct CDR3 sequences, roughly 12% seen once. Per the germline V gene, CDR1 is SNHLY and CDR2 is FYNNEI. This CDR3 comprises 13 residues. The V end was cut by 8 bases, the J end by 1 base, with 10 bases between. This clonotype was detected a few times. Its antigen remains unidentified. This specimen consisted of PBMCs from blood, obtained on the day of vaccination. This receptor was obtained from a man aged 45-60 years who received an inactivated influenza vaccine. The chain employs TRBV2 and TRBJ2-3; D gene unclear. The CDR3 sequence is CASCLTGTDTQYF. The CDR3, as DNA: TGTGCCAGCTGCCTGACGGGCACAGATACGCAGTATTTT.